This section outlines one TCR beta chain sequence together with its context. Enrollees, roughly 18 to 89 years old, lived in 24 US areas. The data are from a study of blood T cell repertoires in COVID-19. At the level of the study: PBMCs, B-cell-depleted T cells, or T cells provided the cDNA or gDNA that made up the material.

In the authors' workflow: Amplification from reference gene primers served as the basis for estimated nucleated cell counts. Libraries were prepared by immunoSEQ multiplex PCR; TCRdb keeps only in-frame clonotypes and omits some of them. V and J calls plus clone size are reproduced from that table; the DNA served to infer D and trimming. The repertoire consists of approximately 200,000 clones, with roughly 91% occurring once and the leading ten covering roughly 7.1%. With 5 bases clipped from V and 7 bases from J, the junction kept 14 bases outside the gene matches. Germline CDR1 and CDR2: MNHEY and SMNVEV (reference sequence). The CDR3 is made up of 17 amino acids.

The sequence derives from a man aged 25-40 years in a cohort exposed to, infected with or recovered from COVID-19 (not recorded which). The source material was PBMCs or T cells enriched from blood (not recorded which). The chain recombines TRBV27 with TRBJ2-7, with 13 bases aligning to TRBD2. DNA for the CDR3: TGTGCCAGCAGTCCCACAGGACTAGCGGGAGTTTCATGGGAGCAGTACTTC. Translation: CASSPTGLAGVSWEQYF.